These 18 T cell receptor beta chains originate from one sample sequenced in a study of early T cells in non-severe SARS-CoV-2 infection. MiXCR was run by TCRdb on the 5' RACE reads, yielding one entry per CDR3 protein. The sample holds tens of thousands of distinct CDR3 sequences; around a tenth are singletons and the top ten take under 10%. Source: whole blood, taken at baseline. Receptors originate from an adult who was a healthcare worker with PCR-confirmed SARS-CoV-2 infection or an uninfected control (not recorded which).

The sample holds a few counts of this clonotype. V and J are TRBV7-2 and TRBJ1-2; D unresolved. The CDR3 length is 14 residues. Germline V lookup: CDR1 SGHTA, CDR2 FQGNSA. Trimming removed 5 bases from V and 0 bases from J, with 10 bases in between. CDR3 sequence: CASSPIVPNYGYTF. CDR3 coding DNA: TGTGCCAGCAGCCCCATAGTCCCTAACTATGGCTACACCTTC.

The sample holds many counts of this clonotype. V usage is TRBV12-3 or TRBV12-4 and J usage is TRBJ2-5; 7 nucleotides line up with TRBD1. Germline trimming cut 3 bases from V and 5 bases from J; bases unmatched to any gene: 3. The length of the CDR3 is 13 residues. The CDR3 loop is CASSLRGLETQYF. In DNA form, the CDR3 reads TGTGCCAGCAGTTTGAGGGGGCTGGAGACCCAGTACTTC.

This chain connects TRBV6-2 or TRBV6-3 to TRBJ2-1; D is uncertain. V lost 7 bases to trimming and J lost 8 bases, with 18 bases between them. There are 14 residues in the CDR3. The germline gives CDR1 MNHEY, CDR2 SVGEGT. The CDR3 region has the DNA TGTGCCAGCACCCACGGGTCTCTCCCCGATGAGCAGTTCTTC. Translated: CASTHGSLPDEQFF.

This clonotype came up a few times. The J gene is TRBJ1-4, the V gene TRBV15; TRBD1 is a possible D gene (5 bases). The germline CDR1 and CDR2 sequences are LNHNV and YYDKDF (reference sequence). This CDR3 has 15 residues. The V end lost 1 base, the J end lost 8 bases, and 14 bases lay between the germline ends. Here the CDR3 reads CATSRVGDSGEKLFF. The CDR3 DNA follows: TGTGCCACCAGCAGAGTAGGGGACTCTGGAGAAAAACTGTTTTTT.

The genes are TRBV10-2 and TRBJ2-4; D gene uncertain. Germline CDR1 is WSHSY and CDR2 is SAAADI. The CDR3 contains 16 residues. V was clipped by 3 bases and J by 0 bases, with 12 bases between them. CDR3 region: CASSEGEFIAKNIQYF. CDR3 DNA sequence: TGCGCCAGCAGTGAAGGAGAATTCATAGCCAAAAACATTCAGTACTTC.

V and J are TRBV10-3 and TRBJ2-7; TRBD1 agrees at 9 bases. Looked up from germline, CDR1 is ENHRY and CDR2 is SYGVKD. The CDR3 has 14 amino acids. The V gene end was trimmed by 2 bases and the J gene end by 5 bases; junction bases not matched to a gene: 4. CDR3 DNA: TGTGCCATCAGTGAGGGGACAGGGTTGCACGAGCAGTACTTC. Its translation: CAISEGTGLHEQYF.

This clonotype has ten or more counts. This chain uses TRBV18 with TRBJ1-1; D gene uncertain. Trimming took off 3 bases at V and 1 base at J, with 12 bases between the two ends. The germline V gene encodes CDR1 KGHSH and CDR2 LQKENI. The CDR3 is made up of 15 amino acids. CDR3 coding DNA: TGTGCCAGCTCACCGGAGAGACGGCGGAACACTGAAGCTTTCTTT. Translated: CASSPERRRNTEAFF.

The V call is TRBV5-4, the J call TRBJ1-2; D is perhaps TRBD1 (5 bases). This CDR3 contains 15 residues. Germline assignment: CDR1 SGHNT and CDR2 YYREEE (reference sequence). V shed 4 bases and J shed 4 bases, with 17 bases lying between them. CDR3 protein: CASSPSYGAAYGYTF. CDR3 bases: TGTGCCAGCAGCCCCTCCTACGGGGCGGCCTATGGCTACACCTTC. The full variable domain, completed using reference TRBV5-4 and TRBJ1-2, is ETGVTQSPTHLIKTRGQQVTLRCSSQSGHNTVSWYQQALGQGPQFIFQYYREEENGRGNFPPRFSGLQFPNYSSELNVNALELDDSALYLCASSPSYGAAYGYTFGSGTRLTVV.

The chain joins TRBV6-1 to TRBJ1-1; 8 bases map to TRBD1. The CDR3 extends over 14 amino acids. V lost 5 bases, J lost 0 bases, and 2 bases stayed unmatched. The germline V gene has CDR1 MNHNS and CDR2 SASEGT. CDR3 in DNA: TGTGCCAGCAGTACAGGGGGACTGAACACTGAAGCTTTCTTT. This sequence encodes CASSTGGLNTEAFF.

The rearrangement uses TRBV2 and TRBJ2-1; the match to TRBD1 covers 10 bases. After removal of 9 bases from V and 5 bases from J, the junction contained 22 bases not matched to a gene. The CDR3 runs to 19 residues. CDR1 is SNHLY and CDR2 is FYNNEI in the germline V gene. The DNA of the CDR3 is TGTGCCAGAGAATTTACCGGGACAGGGGTCCCTCTCGTAAACAATGAGCAGTTCTTC. This gives the protein CAREFTGTGVPLVNNEQFF.

This chain links TRBV5-1 with TRBJ1-1; D possibly corresponds to TRBD1 (5 bases). CDR1 and CDR2 (germline): SGHRS, YFSETQ. This CDR3 spans 13 amino acids. V was trimmed by 0 bases and J by 7 bases, leaving 10 bases between them. CDR3: CASSLGDPDEAFF. CDR3 bases: TGCGCCAGCAGCTTGGGGGACCCCGATGAAGCTTTCTTT.

V is TRBV6-5 and J is TRBJ1-5, with 8 bases fitting TRBD1. V lost 6 bases to trimming and J lost 4 bases; unmatched junction nucleotides: 8. The CDR3 length is 15 residues. Germline CDR1 reads MNHEY; CDR2 reads SVGAGI. The CDR3 nucleotides are TGTGCCAGCAGCTCGCACAGGGGGAGGAATCAGCCCCAGCATTTT. Its protein is CASSSHRGRNQPQHF.

This clonotype was seen repeatedly, ten times or more. This rearrangement joins TRBV24-1 to TRBJ2-3; D may match TRBD1 or TRBD2 (5 bases each). The CDR3 has 15 residues. CDR1 and CDR2 (germline): KGHDR, SFDVKD. V shed 9 bases and J shed 6 bases, with 21 bases lying between them. The CDR3 nucleotides are TGTGCCACCGGACGTCTGGGGGACGAAGACGATACGCAGTATTTT. Protein product: CATGRLGDEDDTQYF.

The chain employs TRBV10-2 and TRBJ1-3; the D gene is possibly TRBD1 (5 bases). The V end lost 7 bases, the J end lost 0 bases, and 13 bases lay between the germline ends. Germline CDR1 WSHSY, CDR2 SAAADI. This CDR3 spans 15 amino acids. This chain's CDR3 is CASKIDSYSGNTIYF. The DNA of the CDR3 is TGCGCCAGCAAGATAGACAGCTACTCTGGAAACACCATATATTTT.

In this sample, this clonotype turned up a few times. The J gene is TRBJ1-6, the V gene TRBV6-6; D is possibly TRBD1 (5 bases). V gave up 6 bases and J gave up 9 bases, with 15 bases separating them. The length of the CDR3 is 14 residues. The germline CDR1 and CDR2 sequences are MNHNY and SVGAGI (reference sequence). CDR3 region: CASRRQSGSSPLHF. Here the CDR3 DNA reads TGTGCCAGCAGACGACAGAGTGGAAGTTCACCCCTCCACTTT.

The chain uses TRBV20-1 and TRBJ2-3; the D gene could be TRBD1 or TRBD2 (5 bases each). V was clipped by 1 base and J by 5 bases, with 19 bases between them. The CDR3 runs 16 residues. In germline, CDR1 is DFQATT, CDR2 SNEGSKA (reference sequence). Here the CDR3 reads CSARGWGTGEVDTQYF. The CDR3 DNA reads as TGCAGTGCTAGAGGCTGGGGGACCGGTGAAGTAGATACGCAGTATTTT.

The chain employs TRBV5-4 and TRBJ2-3, with a tentative D call TRBD2 (6 bases). Trimming took off 2 bases at V and 1 base at J, with 8 bases between the two ends. CDR3 size: 14 residues. Germline lookup yields CDR1 SGHNT and CDR2 YYREEE (reference sequence). In DNA form, the CDR3 reads TGTGCCAGCAGCTTTCGCGGGGGCACAGATACGCAGTATTTT. Its protein is CASSFRGGTDTQYF.

This clonotype was observed many times. The rearrangement joins TRBV4-2 to TRBJ2-5, with D hard to call. V lost 4 bases and J lost 4, with 16 bases in between. Germline CDR1 and CDR2: LGHNA and YNFKEQ. This CDR3 comprises 15 residues. The CDR3: CASSPSGGVRETQYF. The CDR3 region has the DNA TGTGCCAGCAGCCCCAGTGGCGGAGTACGAGAGACCCAGTACTTC.